These 30 T cell receptor beta chains share one sample of origin, sequenced in a study of cytomegalovirus exposure and HLA in healthy donors. PCR was performed using 60 Vbeta and 13 Jbeta primers. The table came from immunoSEQ multiplex PCR; TCRdb's copy has only in-frame clones and leaves some out. This table holds about 140,000 clones, about 80% found once. The sample consisted of PBMCs. Receptor source: a man aged 40-55 years in good health and CMV-seropositive.

The chain uses TRBV6-5 and TRBJ1-2, with 8 bases that match TRBD1. CDR1 and CDR2 from the germline V gene are MNHEY and SVGAGI. The CDR3 covers 15 residues. With 5 bases clipped from V and 4 bases from J, the junction kept 9 bases outside the gene matches. CDR3 DNA: TGTGCCAGCAGTCAGCAGGGGGCAGCGGGCTATGGCTACACCTTC. As protein: CASSQQGAAGYGYTF.

In its sample, this clone was seen a few times. The genes are TRBV28 and TRBJ1-2, with D possibly being TRBD1 (6 bases). CDR1 is MDHEN, CDR2 SYDVKM, per germline. Trimming stripped 6 bases from V and 8 bases from J, with 16 bases between. The CDR3 is made up of 13 amino acids. The CDR3 loop reads CASRWGATGGYTF. In DNA, the CDR3 is TGTGCCAGCAGGTGGGGAGCAACAGGGGGCTACACCTTC.

This rearrangement joins TRBV4-1 to TRBJ1-5, with a tentative D call TRBD1 (5 bases). This CDR3 region has 17 residues. V lost 0 bases and J 0 bases, leaving 12 bases between the germline ends. From germline, CDR1 is MGHRA and CDR2 YSYEKL. CDR3 protein: CASSQDATAHSNQPQHF. CDR3 DNA sequence: TGCGCCAGCAGCCAAGATGCGACAGCCCATAGCAATCAGCCCCAGCATTTT.

The V call is TRBV2, the J call TRBJ2-7, with 9 bases identical to TRBD1. The germline CDR1 and CDR2 sequences are SNHLY and FYNNEI. V gave up 9 bases and J gave up 2 bases; unmatched junction bases: 5. The CDR3 loop spans 13 amino acids. CDR3 sequence reads: CASNRDRAYEQYF. The DNA of the CDR3 is TGTGCCAGTAACCGGGACAGGGCCTACGAGCAGTACTTC.

The table lists this clone with a few counts. The genes are TRBV9 and TRBJ2-3; D remains ambiguous. The CDR3 is 15 amino acids. Trimming removed 0 bases at V and 2 bases at J, with 10 bases between. Germline CDR1 reads SGDLS; CDR2 reads YYNGEE. In nucleotides, the CDR3 is TGTGCCAGCAGCGTAGGGTTTCTATCCACAGATACGCAGTATTTT. Translation gives CASSVGFLSTDTQYF.

This clone was seen a few times. The V and J genes are TRBV7-2 and TRBJ2-7; D is ambiguous. This CDR3 region has 12 residues. Germline loops: CDR1 SGHTA, CDR2 FQGNSA. V lost 5 bases and J lost 2, with 7 bases in between. DNA of the CDR3: TGTGCCAGCAGCCTCAGTACCTACGAGCAGTACTTC. Its protein product is CASSLSTYEQYF.

CDR3 sequence reads: CASSPLTGRAQPQHF. The CDR3 DNA is TGTGCCAGCAGTCCGCTTACAGGGAGAGCTCAGCCCCAGCATTTT. The V gene is TRBV27, the J gene TRBJ1-5, with D possibly matching TRBD1 (6 bases). CDR1 is MNHEY and CDR2 is SMNVEV in the germline V gene (reference sequence). V was pared by 5 bases and J by 6 bases, with 17 bases between. The CDR3 is 15 amino acids.

V gene TRBV6-5 combines with J gene TRBJ2-7; possibly TRBD2 for D (5 bases). The ends were cut back, 5 bases at V and 2 bases at J, with 10 bases in the middle. Germline CDR1 MNHEY, CDR2 SVGAGI. This CDR3 has 13 residues. The CDR3 DNA reads as TGTGCCAGCAGTCACGGGATGACCTACGAGCAGTACTTC. Translation: CASSHGMTYEQYF.

The chain links TRBV5-8 to TRBJ1-5; D is uncertain. The CDR3 length is 15 residues. Germline loops: CDR1 SGHTS, CDR2 YDEGEE. V dropped 3 bases and J dropped 2 bases, with 12 bases sitting between them. The CDR3 here is CASSWSGSGNQPQHF. DNA of the CDR3: TGTGCCAGCAGCTGGAGTGGGAGCGGCAATCAGCCCCAGCATTTT.

The chain uses TRBV29-1 and TRBJ2-1, with TRBD2 matching over 11 bases. The CDR3 spans 16 residues. Looked up from germline, CDR1 is SQVTM and CDR2 is ANQGSEA. Losses at the gene ends were 3 bases for V and 2 bases for J; bases not matched to a gene: 6. The DNA of the CDR3 is TGCAGCGTTGATTTTGGGACTAGCGGAGCCTACAATGAGCAGTTCTTC. Amino acids: CSVDFGTSGAYNEQFF.

V usage is TRBV10-3 and J usage is TRBJ2-5; TRBD2 matches 8 bases. There are 14 residues in the CDR3. Trimming removed 3 bases from V and 4 bases from J; junction bases left unmatched: 4. Germline CDR1 reads ENHRY; CDR2 reads SYGVKD. The CDR3 spells CAISDPGRGETQYF. The DNA for the CDR3 is TGTGCCATCAGTGACCCCGGGAGGGGAGAGACCCAGTACTTC.

This clone was detected only a few times. The CDR3 sequence: CASSSFLRGGYNEQFF. The CDR3 coding sequence is TGTGCCAGCAGTTCGTTCCTCAGGGGCGGCTACAATGAGCAGTTCTTC. The genes are TRBV27 and TRBJ2-1, with D tentatively TRBD1 (6 bases). Between the trimmed V and J ends, which lost 4 bases and 3 bases, there was a span of 16 bases. The CDR3 consists of 16 residues. Germline V gene data show CDR1 as MNHEY and CDR2 as SMNVEV (reference sequence).

This clone was found once. The genes are TRBV7-9 and TRBJ2-7; perhaps TRBD2 as D (6 bases). The length of the CDR3 is 12 residues. In germline, CDR1 is SEHNR, CDR2 FQNEAQ (reference sequence). Trimming pared 5 bases from V and 7 bases from J, leaving 12 bases between. The CDR3 bases are TGTGCCAGCAGCGTACCTGCGGGAGAGCAGTACTTC. It encodes CASSVPAGEQYF.

The V gene is TRBV7-9, the J gene TRBJ1-4, with a possible D match to TRBD1 (5 bases). The V end was cut by 5 bases, the J end by 7 bases, with 17 bases between. Germline-derived CDR1 and CDR2 are SEHNR and FQNEAQ (reference sequence). The CDR3 has 15 residues. Here the CDR3 reads CASSPPRTWTEKLFF. Written as DNA, the CDR3 is TGTGCCAGCAGCCCTCCCCGGACATGGACTGAAAAACTGTTTTTT.

The chain has TRBV6-6 and TRBJ2-3; the D gene is possibly TRBD2 (6 bases). CDR3 length equals 15 residues. The V end was cut by 7 bases, the J end by 1 base, with 15 bases between. Germline CDR1 reads MNHNY; CDR2 reads SVGAGI (reference sequence). The CDR3 region is CASIPLGGGTDTQYF. The CDR3 DNA is TGTGCCAGCATTCCCCTGGGCGGGGGCACAGATACGCAGTATTTT.

The table lists this clone with a count of one. The junction and the germline gene differ at one end; a read error may be behind it. The chain couples TRBV7-9 to TRBJ2-7; D not resolved. Germline V gene sequence: CDR1 SEHNR, CDR2 FQNEAQ (reference sequence). This CDR3 contains 12 residues. CDR3 coding DNA: TGTTCCAGCAGCTTAGGAGCGCACGAGCAGTACTTC. Its protein product is CSSSLGAHEQYF.

CDR3 bases: TGTGCCAGCAGCTTGGGTCGAGGGACTACCTGGGGGGAGCAGTACTTC. Its protein product is CASSLGRGTTWGEQYF. V and J are TRBV5-6 and TRBJ2-7, with 7 bases that match TRBD2. Per the germline V gene, CDR1 is SGHDT and CDR2 is YYEEEE. V was pared by 0 bases and J by 7 bases, with 13 bases of the junction left unmatched. The CDR3 totals 16 residues.

The V and J genes are TRBV5-1 and TRBJ1-6, with a weak D call TRBD1 (6 bases). Germline lookup yields CDR1 SGHRS and CDR2 YFSETQ. This CDR3 contains 15 residues. The ends were cut back, 3 bases at V and 6 bases at J, with 13 bases in the middle. CDR3 nucleotide sequence: TGCGCCAGCAGCTCAGGGGCCCCTGGTAATTCACCCCTCCACTTT. Protein: CASSSGAPGNSPLHF.

This clone was seen once. The chain uses TRBV11-2 and TRBJ1-2, with D unclear. V was clipped by 1 base and J by 0 bases, with 9 bases between them. The CDR3 has 15 amino acids. The germline V gene has CDR1 SGHAT and CDR2 FQNNGV. The CDR3 protein is CASSLVRSTNYGYTF. For the CDR3, the DNA is TGTGCCAGCAGCTTAGTAAGGAGTACTAACTATGGCTACACCTTC.

In nucleotides, the CDR3 is TGTGCCAGCAGTGAAGGGACATTTGGCTACACCTTC. As protein: CASSEGTFGYTF. The rearrangement joins TRBV6-5 to TRBJ1-2; perhaps TRBD1 as D (6 bases). The CDR3 has 12 amino acids. The germline V and J ends were trimmed by 5 bases and 7 bases, with 11 bases remaining between them. Per the germline V gene, CDR1 is MNHEY and CDR2 is SVGAGI.

The chain recombines TRBV5-1 with TRBJ2-2, with D possibly TRBD2 on 6 matching bases. This CDR3 is built from 14 residues. Germline CDR1 SGHRS, CDR2 YFSETQ. V was clipped by 0 bases and J by 6 bases, with 9 bases between them. CDR3 coding DNA: TGCGCCAGCAGCTTGGTGGGGGAGGCCGGGGAGCTGTTTTTT. Residues: CASSLVGEAGELFF.

The chain combines TRBV29-1 with TRBJ2-7; 8 bases map to TRBD1. This CDR3 spans 18 amino acids. The V segment lost 6 bases and the J segment 0 bases; nucleotides outside the gene matches: 19. Germline CDR1 SQVTM, CDR2 ANQGSEA. The DNA of the CDR3 is TGCAGCGTACAAAGAGGAGGGCGGGCAGGGGGCTACTCCTACGAGCAGTACTTC. The encoded protein is CSVQRGGRAGGYSYEQYF.

The chain recombines TRBV18 with TRBJ1-3, with 7 bases that match TRBD1. The V segment lost 6 bases and the J segment 3 bases; nucleotides outside the gene matches: 14. The CDR3 has 17 amino acids. CDR1 is KGHSH and CDR2 is LQKENI in the germline V gene. CDR3 DNA: TGTGCCAGCTCCCCTCGGGAAAAAGGGGGCGGTGGAAACACCATATATTTT. Its translation is CASSPREKGGGGNTIYF.

The chain combines TRBV5-1 with TRBJ2-5, with 8 bases identical to TRBD1. The J call may be faulty, since TRBJ2-7 better matches the DNA end. Germline V gene lookup returns CDR1 SGHRS and CDR2 YFSETQ. CDR3 length equals 16 residues. The CDR3, as DNA: TGCGCCAGCAGCAGAGCCGGGACAGGATCCCTCTACGAGCAGTACTTC. Amino acids: CASSRAGTGSLYEQYF.

To note about this clone: Other DNA variants within this sample encode the same CDR3. J is TRBJ1-3 and V is TRBV30, with D unresolved. Trimming took off 0 bases at V and 1 base at J, with 7 bases between the two ends. The CDR3 loop spans 14 amino acids. Germline V gene lookup returns CDR1 GTSNPN and CDR2 SVGIG (reference sequence). The CDR3 sequence: CAWSVGGSGNTIYF. CDR3 DNA sequence: TGTGCCTGGAGTGTCGGCGGGTCTGGAAACACCATATATTTT.

V usage is TRBV5-5 and J usage is TRBJ2-7; TRBD2 agrees at 7 bases. Germline V CDR1 and CDR2: SGHKS, YYEKEE (reference sequence). The CDR3 extends over 13 amino acids. The V and J ends lost 4 bases and 1 base, in that order; junction bases with no gene match: 2. In nucleotides, the CDR3 is TGTGCCAGCAGCGGGGGGGGATCCTACGAGCAGTACTTC. It specifies CASSGGGSYEQYF.

In this sample, this clone turned up once. The rearrangement links TRBV9 to TRBJ2-3; maybe TRBD2 (6 bases). This CDR3 is 15 amino acids long. CDR1 and CDR2 (germline): SGDLS, YYNGEE. V was pared by 3 bases and J by 6 bases, with 17 bases between. The CDR3 coding sequence is TGTGCCAGCAGCGCCGGACTACTTCCCGGGGATACGCAGTATTTT. Translation: CASSAGLLPGDTQYF.

J is TRBJ1-4 and V is TRBV19; TRBD1 might be the D (5 bases). This CDR3 spans 14 amino acids. The germline V and J ends were trimmed by 3 bases and 4 bases, with 9 bases remaining between them. Germline CDR1 and CDR2: LNHDA and SQIVND (reference sequence). The CDR3 is CASSITGINEKLFF. The CDR3 DNA follows: TGTGCCAGTAGTATTACAGGCATTAATGAAAAACTGTTTTTT. Based on the CDR3 plus reference TRBV19 and TRBJ1-4, the full variable domain is DGGITQSPKYLFRKEGQNVTLSCEQNLNHDAMYWYRQDPGQGLRLIYYSQIVNDFQKGDIAEGYSVSREKKESFPLTVTSAQKNPTAFYLCASSITGINEKLFFGSGTQLSVL.

V gene TRBV5-1 combines with J gene TRBJ2-3; 7 bases agree with TRBD2. The V gene's germline CDR1 is SGHRS and CDR2 YFSETQ. This CDR3 has 17 amino acids. Trimming at V came to 0 bases and at J to 0 bases, leaving 7 bases not matched to a gene. The CDR3 sequence: CASSLVQAGSSTDTQYF. Written as DNA, the CDR3 is TGCGCCAGCAGCTTGGTTCAAGCGGGGTCTAGCACAGATACGCAGTATTTT. The entire variable domain, with the rest obtained from reference TRBV5-1 and TRBJ2-3, is as follows: KAGVTQTPRYLIKTRGQQVTLSCSPISGHRSVSWYQQTPGQGLQFLFEYFSETQRNKGNFPGRFSGRQFSNSRSEMNVSTLELGDSALYLCASSLVQAGSSTDTQYFGPGTRLTVL.

This sequence joins TRBV5-1 and TRBJ2-2, with D perhaps TRBD2 (6 bases). Germline V gives CDR1 SGHRS, CDR2 YFSETQ. The V and J ends lost 4 bases and 6 bases respectively, with 16 bases between them. This CDR3 has 15 residues. This CDR3 reads CASSGGTRWPGELFF. The CDR3 DNA is TGCGCCAGCAGCGGCGGGACTCGATGGCCCGGGGAGCTGTTTTTT.